Each of the 14 T cell receptor beta chains below was sequenced from the same sample in a study of OX40 agonist ivuxolimab in advanced cancers. Repertoires were generated with immunoSEQ multiplex PCR, while TCRdb's copy carries only in-frame clones and drops some. The profile shows about 84,000 clones, around 84% of them singletons. Sequencing used CD4+ or CD8+ T cells sorted from blood, obtained in a trial of the OX40 agonist ivuxolimab. These TCRs come from an adult with an advanced solid tumor such as melanoma, head and neck, liver or kidney cancer.

The chain recombines TRBV5-1 with TRBJ2-1; 9 bases agree with TRBD2. Trimming took 8 bases from V and 4 from J; bases not matched to a gene: 16. Germline lookup yields CDR1 SGHRS and CDR2 YFSETQ. The CDR3 length is 17 residues. The CDR3 region is CASYQGSSGGIYNEQFF. In DNA form, the CDR3 reads TGCGCCAGTTACCAAGGGTCAAGCGGGGGGATTTACAATGAGCAGTTCTTC.

The chain links TRBV11-3 to TRBJ1-1, with D unresolved. Trimming took 4 bases from V and 1 from J, leaving 7 bases between them. Germline CDR1 reads SGHNT; CDR2 reads YENEEA. The CDR3 spans 13 residues. CDR3 nucleotide sequence: TGTGCCAGCAGCTCTACTCGGAACACTGAAGCTTTCTTT. This sequence encodes CASSSTRNTEAFF.

V and J are TRBV7-2 and TRBJ1-1, with D unresolved. V gave up 3 bases and J gave up 0 bases, with 11 bases separating them. Germline CDR1 reads SGHTA; CDR2 reads FQGNSA. The CDR3 sequence is 15 residues long. The CDR3 region is CASSFEPNLNTEAFF. DNA for the CDR3: TGTGCCAGCAGCTTTGAACCTAACTTGAACACTGAAGCTTTCTTT.

The chain is built from TRBV28 and TRBJ2-7; the match to TRBD1 covers 8 bases. Germline trimming cut 9 bases from V and 1 base from J; bases unmatched to any gene: 8. The CDR3 loop spans 14 amino acids. The germline V gene encodes CDR1 MDHEN and CDR2 SYDVKM. The CDR3, as DNA: TGTGCCAGTACCTCTCAGGGGGCGTCCTACGAGCAGTACGTC. It specifies CASTSQGASYEQYV.

This clone was recorded a few times. The chain recombines TRBV6-5 with TRBJ1-6; TRBD1 might be the D (5 bases). Germline V gene lookup returns CDR1 MNHEY and CDR2 SVGAGI. Trimming took off 10 bases at V and 4 bases at J, with 11 bases between the two ends. The CDR3 totals 13 residues. The CDR3 DNA sequence: TGTGCCACCGGGACGGCTTATAATTCACCCCTCCACTTT. It encodes CATGTAYNSPLHF.

The rearrangement links TRBV4-2 to TRBJ1-6; maybe TRBD1 (6 bases). The CDR3 covers 17 residues. Trimming pared 0 bases from V and 7 bases from J, leaving 16 bases between. Per germline, CDR1 LGHNA and CDR2 YNFKEQ. CDR3 coding DNA: TGTGCCAGCAGCCAAGAAGGGACGGAGGGGGGAAATTCACCCCTCCACTTT. This encodes CASSQEGTEGGNSPLHF.

The J gene is TRBJ1-3, the V gene TRBV7-6; no clear D. V was shortened by 1 base and J by 2 bases, with 12 bases between the two germline ends. From germline, CDR1 is SGHVS and CDR2 FNYEAQ. This CDR3 is 16 amino acids long. The CDR3 spells CASSLVSVRAGNTIYF. In nucleotides, the CDR3 is TGTGCCAGCAGCTTAGTGTCGGTCCGGGCTGGAAACACCATATATTTT. The full variable domain, its missing parts supplied by reference TRBV7-6 and TRBJ1-3, is GAGVSQSPRYKVTKRGQDVALRCDPISGHVSLYWYRQALGQGPEFLTYFNYEAQQDKSGLPNDRFSAERPEGSISTLTIQRTEQRDSAMYRCASSLVSVRAGNTIYFGEGSWLTVV.

The rearrangement joins TRBV7-9 to TRBJ2-2; D is possibly TRBD1 (6 bases). CDR1 is SEHNR, CDR2 FQNEAQ, per germline (reference sequence). CDR3 length: 15 amino acids. V dropped 2 bases and J dropped 2 bases, with 9 bases sitting between them. Here the CDR3 reads CASSLRQANTGELFF. The CDR3 DNA is TGTGCCAGCAGCTTACGACAGGCAAACACCGGGGAGCTGTTTTTT.

The J gene is TRBJ1-1, the V gene TRBV5-1, with a weak D call TRBD1 (6 bases). Germline CDR1 and CDR2: SGHRS and YFSETQ. CDR3 length: 16 residues. The V gene lost 0 bases and the J gene lost 7 bases, with 19 bases spanning the gap. The CDR3 here is CASSLDPGTPGGEAFF. For the CDR3, the DNA is TGCGCCAGCAGCTTGGACCCGGGGACACCCGGGGGTGAAGCTTTCTTT.

This chain uses TRBV5-1 with TRBJ1-2; D may be TRBD1 (6 bases). Trimming stripped 0 bases from V and 7 bases from J, with 16 bases between. CDR3 size: 15 residues. Germline V gene sequence: CDR1 SGHRS, CDR2 YFSETQ. The CDR3 here is CASSLEVGGAPGYTF. The CDR3, as DNA: TGCGCCAGCAGCTTGGAGGTCGGGGGGGCGCCTGGCTACACCTTC.

This clone was seen only a few times. The chain carries TRBV27 and TRBJ1-6, with no clear D. V was trimmed by 3 bases and J by 10 bases, leaving 10 bases between them. The CDR3 loop spans 13 amino acids. CDR1 and CDR2 (germline): MNHEY, SMNVEV (reference sequence). CDR3 sequence reads: CASSFKSTSPLHF. CDR3 sequence (DNA): TGTGCCAGCAGTTTTAAATCAACCTCACCCCTCCACTTT.

The rearrangement joins TRBV6-4 to TRBJ1-1; D is possibly TRBD1 (5 bases). The CDR3 loop spans 13 amino acids. Germline V gene data show CDR1 as MRHNA and CDR2 as SNTAGT. V dropped 6 bases and J dropped 1 base, with 9 bases sitting between them. In nucleotides, the CDR3 is TGTGCCAGCAGCGCCGACAGGAACACTGAAGCTTTCTTT. It yields the protein CASSADRNTEAFF.

This chain connects TRBV4-3 to TRBJ1-1, with no clear D. Trimming removed 4 bases from V and 2 bases from J, with 11 bases in between. The CDR3 has 14 amino acids. Germline V lookup: CDR1 LGHNA, CDR2 YSLEER. In nucleotides, the CDR3 is TGCGCCAGCAGCCTAGGACTTATTAACACTGAAGCTTTCTTT. This gives the protein CASSLGLINTEAFF.

V usage is TRBV19 and J usage is TRBJ1-2; no reliable D call. Trimming pared 2 bases from V and 4 bases from J, leaving 20 bases between. In germline, CDR1 is LNHDA, CDR2 SQIVND (reference sequence). CDR3 length: 17 residues. The CDR3 DNA is TGTGCCAGTAGTATACGCGGACGTCCCGGTCTGGGCTATGGCTACACCTTC. This translates into CASSIRGRPGLGYGYTF. Looking up the rest from reference TRBV19 and TRBJ1-2 gives the full variable domain: DGGITQSPKYLFRKEGQNVTLSCEQNLNHDAMYWYRQDPGQGLRLIYYSQIVNDFQKGDIAEGYSVSREKKESFPLTVTSAQKNPTAFYLCASSIRGRPGLGYGYTFGSGTRLTVV.